This T cell receptor beta chain appears in the sequencing data of a study of blood T cell dynamics during melanoma immunotherapy (dated by TCRdb to 2018 to 2021). With respect to the entire study: Patients had metastatic melanoma and received first-line pembrolizumab or nivolumab plus ipilimumab as standard of care in the United Kingdom. To identify early correlates of response, the study profiled peripheral T cell receptor repertoires in patients with metastatic melanoma before and after one cycle of checkpoint inhibitor therapy. Consecutive patients formed a training cohort, and a further independent group of patients from the same centre was pooled into an external validation set. What the work shows at the level of the full study, not this receptor alone: Whether the T cell clones driving repertoire changes were melanoma-specific or reflected general immune activation could not be determined in the study. The relatively small sample size was acknowledged as something that could potentially limit how far the results can be generalized. A bifurcated reorganization of the PBMC repertoire at W3, with increased clonality or increased diversity, was observed in patients who later achieved disease control, unlike in progressors.

As concerns this clone: Its antigen specificity is not known. Base qualities are not provided; no much larger clone lies one nucleotide away.

Reading the germline V gene gives CDR1 SGHTS and CDR2 YDEGEE. From the cysteine up to the phenylalanine, the CDR3 has a length of 16 residues. The sequence is cut down to CDR3 DNA, 48 bases in frame from base 1. Relative to germline, V is 4 bases shorter and J is 0 bases shorter, with 14 bases between their ends. The time point label on this specimen signifies: week 3, after first cycle of checkpoint inhibitor. Blood samples were taken at two points: before treatment (T0) and at week 3 (W3), which came after the first cycle of checkpoint blockade. Except for a couple of patients with rapid clinical progression, response was assessed 12 weeks after the first infusion by RECIST 1.1; disease control meant complete response, partial response or stable disease. Patients were excluded for prior systemic cancer treatment, concomitant immunosuppressant therapy or synchronous other active malignancies. To track both circulating cells and T cell turnover, TCR beta was sequenced from bulk PBMC as well as from plasma cell-free DNA. PBMC were isolated from blood with Lymphoprep and SepMate tubes, followed by red cell lysis. QIAamp DNA Blood Mini kits were used to extract DNA from PBMC and from sorted T cell subsets.

Every bulk PBMC sample had a fixed 350 ng of DNA loaded. The immunoSEQ TCRb Assay kit was used according to manufacturer instructions to amplify TCR beta CDR3 sequences from genomic DNA. The KAPA Library Quantification Kit for Illumina platforms was used to quantify the pooled libraries by qPCR. Sequencing of the pooled libraries was done on an Illumina NextSeq 500, with clustering at 0.6-1.1 pM. Concerning the study's data processing: TCR data were analyzed with immunoSEQ ANALYZER and the R LymphoSeq package. A rearrangement efficiency score was calculated as productive divided by the sum of productive and non-productive CDR3 sequences. Clonality was measured with the Gini coefficient and diversity with the Renyi index at alpha=1, and both measures were compared pairwise between timepoints within each patient. In LymphoSeq, clonal relatedness was computed with an edit distance of 3 and repertoire similarity was computed with the Bhattacharyya coefficient. To classify response, a linear discriminant analysis based on week-3 changes in clonality and diversity was built using the R MASS and caret packages. The table comes from immuneACCESS by way of TCRdb, which keeps in-frame sequences with V and J called. Part of the clones is missing from these tables; in studies checked, under half for an unresolved V gene and the rest for unknown reasons. The V and J calls and clone size were taken over from that table, and D and trimming were inferred from the DNA. The sample records around 12,000 clones, roughly 84% of which are singletons. The ten largest clonotypes hold 15% to 20% of the sample.

Sequences were derived from blood, sampled from a patient treated with checkpoint blockade. This chain is built from TRBV5-8 and TRBJ2-1; the D element might be TRBD1 or TRBD2, as each aligns at 5 bases. This TCR came from a human donor with melanoma. The CDR3 region reads CASSGGSGSSYNEQFF. The bases are TGTGCCAGCAGCGGGGGAAGCGGTAGCTCCTACAATGAGCAGTTCTTC. The CDR3, completed at both ends by the reference TRBV5-8 and TRBJ2-1 genes, gives the full variable domain EAGVTQSPTHLIKTRGQQATLRCSPISGHTSVYWYQQALGLGLQFLLWYDEGEERNRGNFPPRFSGRQFPNYSSELNVNALELEDSALYLCASSGGSGSSYNEQFFGPGTRLTVL.